The source of this TCR beta chain is a study of shared T cell receptors in the human thymus. Here immunoSEQ multiplex PCR was the method, and the copy in TCRdb shows in-frame clones only, minus some. The sample lists some 400,000 clones, approximately 95% occurring once. The receptor was derived from a human donor. Source material: thymocytes.

CDR3 DNA sequence: TGTGCCATCAGTGAGGACCTAGCGGGAGAAGGGACAGATACGCAGTATTTT. It is translated as CAISEDLAGEGTDTQYF. This chain links TRBV10-3 with TRBJ2-3; 10 bases line up with TRBD2. Losses at the gene ends were 2 bases for V and 3 bases for J; bases not matched to a gene: 8. This CDR3 is 17 amino acids long. Germline CDR1 reads ENHRY; CDR2 reads SYGVKD.